This T cell receptor beta chain is from a study of beta chain features in type 1 diabetes (dated by TCRdb to the late 2010s). Concerning the study at large: No differences in mean age, gender distribution, total cell number or subset yield were found between patients and healthy donors. A total of some 110 million sorted cells were examined across all samples, and the number of cells per subset was strongly correlated with RNA yield. In the study, recently diagnosed type 1 diabetes patients and matched healthy donors were compared on the TCRB repertoires of their sorted circulating CD4+ T cell subsets. Regulatory and stem cell-like memory subsets were isolated from only 8 patients and roughly eight healthy donors, whereas naive and central memory subsets came from all 30 or so donors. Study-level results and caveats: Because cDNA was sequenced instead of genomic DNA, activated cells with high expression could be over-represented, although the groups did not differ in activation or CD3 levels. Naive, central memory and regulatory TCRB repertoires appeared to be more similar among patients than among healthy donors. Patients with type 1 diabetes made fewer insertions and deleted more nucleotides at VDJ recombination sites, implying thymic rearrangement abnormalities. Because small numbers of individuals were included in the HLA sub-analyses, any influence of HLA type on TCRB rearrangement was left unresolved. PCR might favor shorter templates, but patient and control samples were amplified and corrected together, so any skew would affect both groups equally. Type 1 diabetes patients showed a moderate but significant shortening of TCRB CDR3 length in all four CD4+ subsets.

From each donor, a single peripheral blood sample of approximately 120 mL on average was drawn into heparinised tubes. Naive, central memory, regulatory and stem cell-like memory CD4+ T cells were sorted on a BD FACSAria II using a panel including CD45RO, CCR7, CD25, CD127, CD95 and CD27. Every sorted population had a purity above 95%. Right away, PBMCs were isolated by Lymphoprep density gradient centrifugation and were stained directly, with no culture step. Samples were stained and sorted in pairs, with one healthy donor and one patient per experiment, so that batch effects were minimized. The entire isolated RNA was reverse transcribed using the High Capacity cDNA Reverse Transcription Kit, and thus expressed TCRB transcripts were sequenced. Deep immunoSEQ sequencing was performed on naive, central memory and regulatory T cell samples, with an average of roughly 4 million total reads per sample. Sorted cells were lysed in RLT buffer and RNA was extracted with DNase-treated RNeasy Micro or Mini kits, depending on cell number. To prevent cross-contamination, each cell subset was processed individually, whereas patient and healthy donor samples were processed jointly. TCRB sequences were amplified from cDNA with the immunoSEQ multiplex PCR, producing 87-bp fragments spanning the CDR3 region. Amplicons were sequenced on the Illumina HiSeq platform. In the paper's pipeline: Synthetic template baselines were used to correct PCR bias computationally, reads within Hamming distance 2 were collapsed, and singletons that could not be merged were discarded. Reads were aligned to IMGT to assign V, D and J genes, CDR3 length, and insertions or deletions at six rearrangement sites. Within each subset, clonotype counts were normalized to the number of sorted cells before true diversity and Gini coefficients were calculated with the tcR R package. The overlap coefficient, calculated on TCRB nucleotide sequences, was used to measure repertoire sharing. As a proxy for the pre-selection repertoire, out-of-frame TCRB sequences from naive cells were analyzed. The immuneACCESS repertoire file appears here via TCRdb, limited to in-frame rearrangements. These files lack a portion of the clones; in checked studies, under half of the deficit traces to unresolved V genes, and the cause of the others is not known. V, J and clone size reflect that table, while D and trimming were determined from the DNA. The sample table contains a few hundred thousand clones; only one count was recorded for around 12% of them. Jointly, the top ten make up about 0.01% of the sample.

As to this clone: No cognate antigen has been identified for it. Base-call qualities are not available, and no considerably larger clone is one nucleotide away.

The germline V end is reduced by 4 bases and the J end by 4 bases; junction bases left unmatched: 9. For CDR1 and CDR2, the germline V gene lists SGHRS and YFSETQ. Measured from the cysteine to the phenylalanine, the CDR3 is 15 residues long. The read is trimmed to its CDR3 DNA, 45 bases read in frame from base 1. Sequencing was carried out using naive CD4+ T cells from blood. Reading the label with the study, this specimen's cell subset or site is: true naive CD4+ T cells. This receptor was obtained from a woman between 18 and 29 years old with type 1 diabetes. The rearranged chain carries TRBV5-1 and TRBJ2-3; 7 bases in the junction line up with TRBD2. The CDR3 loop reads CASSGAGSSADTQYF. The DNA reads as follows: TGCGCCAGCAGCGGAGCGGGGAGCAGCGCAGATACGCAGTATTTT. With the portions outside the CDR3 filled from the reference TRBV5-1 and TRBJ2-3 genes, the complete variable region becomes KAGVTQTPRYLIKTRGQQVTLSCSPISGHRSVSWYQQTPGQGLQFLFEYFSETQRNKGNFPGRFSGRQFSNSRSEMNVSTLELGDSALYLCASSGAGSSADTQYFGPGTRLTVL.